A single sample gave rise to the 20 T cell receptor beta chains below, sequenced in a study of blood T cell repertoires in COVID-19. Assay used: immunoSEQ multiplex PCR; TCRdb lists only in-frame clones, some missing. Among over 250,000 clones listed, about 88% were seen once. Sequencing used peripheral blood. All receptors come from a man aged 60 to 69 who had recovered from COVID-19.

The chain joins TRBV19 to TRBJ2-5; the match to TRBD2 covers 8 bases. CDR3 length: 13 residues. Germline assignment: CDR1 LNHDA and CDR2 SQIVND (reference sequence). Losses at the gene ends were 7 bases for V and 4 bases for J; bases not matched to a gene: 5. The CDR3 sequence: CASKPGGRETQYF. CDR3 coding DNA: TGTGCCAGTAAACCGGGGGGGCGAGAGACCCAGTACTTC.

In its sample, this clone was seen once. The chain uses TRBV27 and TRBJ1-1; 9 bases align to TRBD1. This CDR3 is 17 amino acids long. With V trimmed by 6 bases and J by 6 bases, 17 bases remained unmatched. Germline loops: CDR1 MNHEY, CDR2 SMNVEV (reference sequence). CDR3 residues: CASSLKTGGFMGAEAFF. CDR3 DNA: TGTGCCAGCAGCCTAAAAACAGGGGGCTTTATGGGGGCTGAAGCTTTCTTT.

The chain is built from TRBV15 and TRBJ1-2; D gene ambiguous. The CDR3 runs to 14 residues. The V gene's germline CDR1 is LNHNV and CDR2 YYDKDF (reference sequence). The germline V and J ends were trimmed by 1 base and 2 bases, with 8 bases remaining between them. The CDR3 loop reads CATSRGPGNYGYTF. The CDR3 DNA sequence: TGTGCCACCAGCAGAGGTCCAGGAAACTATGGCTACACCTTC. Supplemented by reference TRBV15 and TRBJ1-2, the full variable domain reads DAMVIQNPRYQVTQFGKPVTLSCSQTLNHNVMYWYQQKSSQAPKLLFHYYDKDFNNEADTPDNFQSRRPNTSFCFLDIRSPGLGDTAMYLCATSRGPGNYGYTFGSGTRLTVV.

The V gene is TRBV6-6, the J gene TRBJ2-2, with TRBD1 matching 10 bases. The J segment lost 4 bases and the V segment lost 6 bases, leaving 5 bases of the junction unmatched. CDR3 length: 15 amino acids. CDR1 is MNHNY, CDR2 SVGAGI, per germline (reference sequence). DNA of the CDR3: TGTGCCAGCAGGACGGGACAGGGGATCACCGGGGAGCTGTTTTTT. Protein: CASRTGQGITGELFF.

This chain uses TRBV29-1 with TRBJ1-1; D gene uncertain. Germline V CDR1 and CDR2: SQVTM, ANQGSEA. This CDR3 is built from 18 residues. The germline V and J ends were trimmed by 5 bases and 1 base, with 26 bases remaining between them. DNA of the CDR3: TGCAGCGTTTCACTCTACGGACCCAGCGGATCGAGGAACACTGAAGCTTTCTTT. Protein product: CSVSLYGPSGSRNTEAFF. The full variable domain, rest sourced from reference TRBV29-1 and TRBJ1-1, is SAVISQKPSRDICQRGTSLTIQCQVDSQVTMMFWYRQQPGQSLTLIATANQGSEATYESGFVIDKFPISRPNLTFSTLTVSNMSPEDSSIYLCSVSLYGPSGSRNTEAFFGQGTRLTVV.

The V gene is TRBV6-5, the J gene TRBJ2-1; no firm D call. The CDR3 length is 13 residues. The V and J ends lost 2 bases and 4 bases respectively, with 6 bases between them. From germline, CDR1 is MNHEY and CDR2 SVGAGI. As DNA, the CDR3 is TGTGCCAGCAGTTACCCCTTATACAATGAGCAGTTCTTC. Encoded protein: CASSYPLYNEQFF.

The chain uses TRBV9 and TRBJ1-6; no firm D call. This CDR3 contains 15 residues. V was trimmed by 0 bases and J by 6 bases, leaving 10 bases between them. Germline lookup yields CDR1 SGDLS and CDR2 YYNGEE. This CDR3 is CASSVDSGLNSPLHF. CDR3 nucleotide sequence: TGTGCCAGCAGCGTAGATTCTGGACTTAATTCACCCCTCCACTTT.

In its sample, this clone was seen once. This sequence joins TRBV4-2 and TRBJ2-5; maybe TRBD1 (5 bases). CDR1 and CDR2 (germline): LGHNA, YNFKEQ. Trimming took 0 bases from V and 5 from J, leaving 13 bases between them. This CDR3 has 15 residues. CDR3 DNA: TGTGCCAGCAGCCAAGAGGGCCCCAGGGCGGAGACCCAGTACTTC. The encoded protein is CASSQEGPRAETQYF.

The chain is built from TRBV6-1 and TRBJ1-5; 8 bases line up with TRBD1. Germline V lookup: CDR1 MNHNS, CDR2 SASEGT. With V trimmed by 4 bases and J by 0 bases, 8 bases remained unmatched. This CDR3 is 17 amino acids long. The CDR3 bases are TGTGCCAGCAGTGGTAGACAGGGGATTTTTAGCAATCAGCCCCAGCATTTT. Amino acids: CASSGRQGIFSNQPQHF.

J is TRBJ1-1 and V is TRBV7-6, with D perhaps matching TRBD1 (6 bases). Trimming stripped 4 bases from V and 0 bases from J, with 12 bases between. This CDR3 comprises 15 residues. Germline V lookup: CDR1 SGHVS, CDR2 FNYEAQ. This chain's CDR3 is CASSSRTAMNTEAFF. The CDR3 DNA follows: TGTGCCAGCAGCTCCAGGACAGCTATGAACACTGAAGCTTTCTTT.

The rearrangement uses TRBV6-5 and TRBJ2-7; TRBD2 might be the D (7 bases). This CDR3 comprises 13 residues. V was cut by 2 bases and J by 6 bases, with 11 bases left in between. The germline CDR1 and CDR2 sequences are MNHEY and SVGAGI. The CDR3 loop is CASSYGRGGEQYF. DNA for the CDR3: TGTGCCAGCAGTTACGGTAGGGGGGGCGAGCAGTACTTC.

The CDR3 loop reads CASSEGLAGSYEQYF. CDR3 coding DNA: TGTGCCAGCAGTGAAGGACTAGCGGGGTCCTACGAGCAGTACTTC. V usage is TRBV6-1 and J usage is TRBJ2-7, with 11 positions matching TRBD2. J gave up 1 base and V 1 base, and 0 bases lay outside the gene matches. CDR1 is MNHNS, CDR2 SASEGT, per germline. The CDR3 contains 15 residues.

CDR3: CASSYSRVKANYGYTF. The CDR3 coding sequence is TGTGCCAGCAGTTACTCGCGCGTTAAAGCTAACTATGGCTACACCTTC. The V gene is TRBV6-2 or TRBV6-3, the J gene TRBJ1-2; D is unclear. The CDR3 sequence is 16 residues long. Trimming cost V 0 bases and J 0 bases, with 11 bases left between them. Germline V gene lookup returns CDR1 MNHEY and CDR2 SVGEGT.

This rearrangement joins TRBV7-2 to TRBJ2-5, with D hard to call. Trimming took off 1 base at V and 1 base at J, with 4 bases between the two ends. CDR3 length equals 13 residues. CDR1 and CDR2 (germline): SGHTA, FQGNSA. The CDR3, as DNA: TGTGCCAGCAGCTTAGGGCTCCAAGAGACCCAGTACTTC. It yields the protein CASSLGLQETQYF.

The V gene is TRBV7-2, the J gene TRBJ2-4; 8 bases are shared with TRBD1. The germline gives CDR1 SGHTA, CDR2 FQGNSA. The CDR3 is 16 amino acids. The V gene end was trimmed by 4 bases and the J gene end by 6 bases; junction bases not matched to a gene: 11. CDR3 residues: CASSSNTGGRLNIQYF. The CDR3 DNA follows: TGTGCCAGCAGCTCAAATACAGGGGGGCGTTTAAACATTCAGTACTTC.

The chain joins TRBV9 to TRBJ1-4; D perhaps matches TRBD1 (5 bases). CDR3 length equals 15 residues. Germline V gene sequence: CDR1 SGDLS, CDR2 YYNGEE. Trimming left V 0 bases short and J 3 bases short, with 9 bases between. The CDR3 DNA is TGTGCCAGCAGCGTAGAGGGGTCGCCTAATGAAAAACTGTTTTTT. This gives the protein CASSVEGSPNEKLFF. The whole variable domain, filled in from reference TRBV9 and TRBJ1-4, reads DSGVTQTPKHLITATGQRVTLRCSPRSGDLSVYWYQQSLDQGLQFLIQYYNGEERAKGNILERFSAQQFPDLHSELNLSSLELGDSALYFCASSVEGSPNEKLFFGSGTQLSVL.

V and J are TRBV9 and TRBJ2-1; 8 nucleotides align to TRBD2. Germline loops: CDR1 SGDLS, CDR2 YYNGEE. The CDR3 sequence is 15 residues long. After removal of 0 bases from V and 7 bases from J, the junction contained 6 bases not matched to a gene. CDR3 bases: TGTGCCAGCAGCGTAGTTACGGGGGGGCCGAATGAGCAGTTCTTC. Translating gives CASSVVTGGPNEQFF.

CDR3 sequence (DNA): TGTGCCAGCAGGGGAGGGGGAGAGACCCAGTACTTC. Its protein product is CASRGGGETQYF. The chain uses TRBV25-1 and TRBJ2-5; TRBD2 might be the D (7 bases). This CDR3 comprises 12 residues. Germline CDR1 MGHDK, CDR2 SYGVNS. V gave up 6 bases and J gave up 4 bases, with 9 bases separating them.

V and J are TRBV5-1 and TRBJ1-4; the D gene is possibly TRBD1 (6 bases). Trimming stripped 3 bases from V and 7 bases from J, with 19 bases between. CDR3 length equals 16 residues. The germline CDR1 and CDR2 sequences are SGHRS and YFSETQ. CDR3 nucleotide sequence: TGCGCCAGCAGCTCCCCGGGAGGGGGACGAAGTGAAAAACTGTTTTTT. It encodes CASSSPGGGRSEKLFF.

The V gene is TRBV5-6, the J gene TRBJ2-1; 12 bases fit TRBD2. The V and J ends lost 4 bases and 1 base, in that order; junction bases with no gene match: 6. CDR1 and CDR2 from the germline V gene are SGHDT and YYEEEE. The CDR3 extends over 17 amino acids. This CDR3 reads CASSPASGGDSYNEQFF. CDR3 sequence (DNA): TGTGCCAGCAGCCCGGCTAGCGGGGGGGATTCCTACAATGAGCAGTTCTTC. Based on the CDR3 plus reference TRBV5-6 and TRBJ2-1, the full variable domain is DAGVTQSPTHLIKTRGQQVTLRCSPKSGHDTVSWYQQALGQGPQFIFQYYEEEERQRGNFPDRFSGHQFPNYSSELNVNALLLGDSALYLCASSPASGGDSYNEQFFGPGTRLTVL.